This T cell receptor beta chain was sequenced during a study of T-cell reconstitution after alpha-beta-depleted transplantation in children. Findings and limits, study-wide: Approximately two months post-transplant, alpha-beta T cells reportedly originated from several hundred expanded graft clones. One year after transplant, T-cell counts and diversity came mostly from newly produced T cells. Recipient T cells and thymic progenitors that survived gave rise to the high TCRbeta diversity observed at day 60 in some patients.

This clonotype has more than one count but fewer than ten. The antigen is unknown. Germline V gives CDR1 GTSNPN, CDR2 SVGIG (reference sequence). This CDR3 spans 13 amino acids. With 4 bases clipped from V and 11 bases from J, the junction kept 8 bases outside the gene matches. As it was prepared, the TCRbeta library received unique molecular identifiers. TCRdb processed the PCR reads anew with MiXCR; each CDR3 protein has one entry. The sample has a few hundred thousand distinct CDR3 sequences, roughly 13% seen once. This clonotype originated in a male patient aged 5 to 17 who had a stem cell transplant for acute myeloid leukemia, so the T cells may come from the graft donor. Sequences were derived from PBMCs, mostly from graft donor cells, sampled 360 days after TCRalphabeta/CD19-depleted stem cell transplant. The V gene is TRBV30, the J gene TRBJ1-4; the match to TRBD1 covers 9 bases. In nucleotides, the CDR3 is TGTGCCTGGAACAGGGGGCTTGAGGTGAAACTGTTTTTT. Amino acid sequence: CAWNRGLEVKLFF.